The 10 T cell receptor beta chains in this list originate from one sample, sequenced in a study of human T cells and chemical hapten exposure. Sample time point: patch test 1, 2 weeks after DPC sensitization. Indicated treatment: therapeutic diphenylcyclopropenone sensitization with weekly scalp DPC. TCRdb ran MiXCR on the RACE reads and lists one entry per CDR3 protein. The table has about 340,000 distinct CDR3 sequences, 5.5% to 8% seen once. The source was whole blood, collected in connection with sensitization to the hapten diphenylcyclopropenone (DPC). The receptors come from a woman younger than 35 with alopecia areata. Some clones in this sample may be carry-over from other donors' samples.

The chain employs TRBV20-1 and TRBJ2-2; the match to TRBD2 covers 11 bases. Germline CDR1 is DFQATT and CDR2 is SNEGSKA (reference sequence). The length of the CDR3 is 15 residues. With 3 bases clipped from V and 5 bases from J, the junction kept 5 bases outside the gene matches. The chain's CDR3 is CSASDGTSGTGELFF. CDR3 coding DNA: TGCAGTGCTAGCGATGGGACTAGCGGAACCGGGGAGCTGTTTTTT.

CDR3 loop: CASSQDAEVTDTQYF. CDR3 coding DNA: TGCGCCAGCAGCCAAGATGCGGAGGTCACAGATACGCAGTATTTT. This rearrangement joins TRBV4-3 to TRBJ2-3, with D possibly being TRBD2 (5 bases). CDR3 size: 15 residues. The germline V gene has CDR1 LGHNA and CDR2 YSLEER. The V end was cut by 0 bases, the J end by 2 bases, with 9 bases between.

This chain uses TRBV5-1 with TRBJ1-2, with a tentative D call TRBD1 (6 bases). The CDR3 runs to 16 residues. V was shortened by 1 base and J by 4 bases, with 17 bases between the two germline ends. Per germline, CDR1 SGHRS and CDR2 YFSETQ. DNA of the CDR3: TGCGCCAGCAGCTTGTACGCGTTCGGGGGCGGCTATGGCTACACCTTC. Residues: CASSLYAFGGGYGYTF.

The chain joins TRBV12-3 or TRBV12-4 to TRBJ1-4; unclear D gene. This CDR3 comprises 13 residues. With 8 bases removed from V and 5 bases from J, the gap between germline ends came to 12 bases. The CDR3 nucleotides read TGTGCCAGCGAGGACGGAACAAATGAAAAACTGTTTTTT. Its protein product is CASEDGTNEKLFF.

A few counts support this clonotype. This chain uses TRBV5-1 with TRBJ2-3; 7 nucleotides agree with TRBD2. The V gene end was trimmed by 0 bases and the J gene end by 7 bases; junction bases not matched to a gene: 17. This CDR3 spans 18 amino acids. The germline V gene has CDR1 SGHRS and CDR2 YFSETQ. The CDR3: CASSLGAGRGVTVNTQYF. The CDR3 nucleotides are TGCGCCAGCAGCTTGGGCGCCGGTCGGGGGGTAACTGTGAATACGCAGTATTTT. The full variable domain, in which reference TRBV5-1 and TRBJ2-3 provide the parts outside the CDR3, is KAGVTQTPRYLIKTRGQQVTLSCSPISGHRSVSWYQQTPGQGLQFLFEYFSETQRNKGNFPGRFSGRQFSNSRSEMNVSTLELGDSALYLCASSLGAGRGVTVNTQYFGPGTRLTVL.

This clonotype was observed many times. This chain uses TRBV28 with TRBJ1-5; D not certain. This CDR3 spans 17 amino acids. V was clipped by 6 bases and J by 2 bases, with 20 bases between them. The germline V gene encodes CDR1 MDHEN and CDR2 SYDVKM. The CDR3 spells CASSRRTLSRGNQPQHF. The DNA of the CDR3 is TGTGCCAGCAGCCGACGGACTCTATCGAGGGGCAATCAGCCCCAGCATTTT. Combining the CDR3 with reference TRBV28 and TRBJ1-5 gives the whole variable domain DVKVTQSSRYLVKRTGEKVFLECVQDMDHENMFWYRQDPGLGLRLIYFSYDVKMKEKGDIPEGYSVSREKKERFSLILESASTNQTSMYLCASSRRTLSRGNQPQHFGDGTRLSIL.

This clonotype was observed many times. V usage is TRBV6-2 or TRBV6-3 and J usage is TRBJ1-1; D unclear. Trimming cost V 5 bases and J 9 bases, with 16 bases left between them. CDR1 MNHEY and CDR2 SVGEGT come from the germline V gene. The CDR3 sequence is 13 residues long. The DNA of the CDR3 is TGTGCCAGCAGTACCAGCCTGAAAGGGAAAGCTTTCTTT. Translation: CASSTSLKGKAFF.

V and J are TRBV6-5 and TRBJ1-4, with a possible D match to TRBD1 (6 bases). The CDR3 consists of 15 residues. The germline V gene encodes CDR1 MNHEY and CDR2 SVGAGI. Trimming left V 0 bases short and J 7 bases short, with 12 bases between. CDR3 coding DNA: TGTGCCAGCAGTTACTCCGGGGGCGCAGGTGAAAAACTGTTTTTT. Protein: CASSYSGGAGEKLFF.

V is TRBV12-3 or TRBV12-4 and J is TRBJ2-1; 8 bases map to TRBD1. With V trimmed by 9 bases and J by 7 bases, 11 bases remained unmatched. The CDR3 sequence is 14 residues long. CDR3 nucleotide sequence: TGTGCCAGTCGTCGGGGACAGGCAGGGAATGAGCAGTTCTTC. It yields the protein CASRRGQAGNEQFF.

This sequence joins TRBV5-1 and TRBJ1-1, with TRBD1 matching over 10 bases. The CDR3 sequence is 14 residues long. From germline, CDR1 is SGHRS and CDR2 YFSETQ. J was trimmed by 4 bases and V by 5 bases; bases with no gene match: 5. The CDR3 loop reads CASSPRDRGTEAFF. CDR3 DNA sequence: TGCGCCAGCAGTCCCCGGGACAGGGGCACTGAAGCTTTCTTT.